These 14 T cell receptor beta chains share one sample of origin, sequenced in a study of T cell responses to AZD1222 COVID-19 vaccine. Profiled with immunoSEQ multiplex PCR; TCRdb holds only in-frame clones, not every one. The table lists 95,000 to 150,000 clones, about 85% of them singletons. Source: peripheral blood, taken on day 0 of AZD1222 vaccination. These receptors came from an adult in good health.

The chain combines TRBV7-6 with TRBJ2-3; D not resolved. Germline-derived CDR1 and CDR2 are SGHVS and FNYEAQ. Trimming shortened V by 1 base and J by 2 bases, and 7 bases separated the two germline ends. The CDR3 is 14 amino acids. CDR3 loop: CASSLVTSTDTQYF. The CDR3, as DNA: TGTGCCAGCAGCTTAGTTACCTCCACAGATACGCAGTATTTT.

The chain has TRBV28 and TRBJ2-5, with 10 bases matching TRBD2. Germline trimming cut 4 bases from V and 5 bases from J; bases unmatched to any gene: 13. Per the germline V gene, CDR1 is MDHEN and CDR2 is SYDVKM. The CDR3 length is 17 residues. CDR3 sequence: CASSSAPLAGGLETQYF. DNA for the CDR3: TGTGCCAGCAGTTCCGCCCCATTAGCGGGGGGCTTGGAGACCCAGTACTTC.

The CDR3: CASSVRGGGPYNEQFF. DNA of the CDR3: TGTGCCAGCAGTGTTCGCGGGGGGGGCCCATACAATGAGCAGTTCTTC. This chain connects TRBV2 to TRBJ2-1, with 9 nucleotides matching TRBD2. With 4 bases clipped from V and 4 bases from J, the junction kept 8 bases outside the gene matches. Germline V CDR1 and CDR2: SNHLY, FYNNEI. The CDR3 covers 16 residues.

This clone was recorded many times. The chain recombines TRBV19 with TRBJ1-6; D is unresolved. Trimming pared 3 bases from V and 4 bases from J, leaving 13 bases between. CDR1 is LNHDA and CDR2 is SQIVND in the germline V gene (reference sequence). The CDR3 consists of 16 residues. CDR3 protein: CASSMESLGYNSPLHF. The DNA of the CDR3 is TGTGCCAGTAGTATGGAAAGCCTCGGATATAATTCACCCCTCCACTTT.

J is TRBJ1-1 and V is TRBV11-3, with 10 bases identical to TRBD1. Germline lookup yields CDR1 SGHNT and CDR2 YENEEA. The ends lost 5 bases at V and 7 bases at J; junction bases unmatched: 10. This CDR3 spans 15 amino acids. The CDR3 reads CASSPSVGTGDEAFF. The CDR3 bases are TGTGCCAGCAGCCCGTCCGTTGGGACAGGGGATGAAGCTTTCTTT.

The chain couples TRBV7-6 to TRBJ1-6; D uncertain. CDR3 length equals 16 residues. Germline loops: CDR1 SGHVS, CDR2 FNYEAQ. V lost 5 bases, J lost 0 bases, and 11 bases lay in between. This CDR3 reads CASSRHASSYNSPLHF. DNA of the CDR3: TGTGCCAGCAGCCGACACGCAAGCTCCTATAATTCACCCCTCCACTTT.

CDR3 nucleotide sequence: TGTGCCAGCAGCCTTCGAGCGGGGCCCACAGATACGCAGTATTTT. Its protein product is CASSLRAGPTDTQYF. The chain has TRBV14 and TRBJ2-3; 7 bases match TRBD2. J lost 2 bases, V lost 4 bases, and 6 bases had no gene match. There are 15 residues in the CDR3. Germline loops: CDR1 SGHDN, CDR2 FVKESK.

This sequence joins TRBV28 and TRBJ1-2; weak D call: TRBD1 (5 bases). Trimming shortened V by 5 bases and J by 2 bases, and 15 bases separated the two germline ends. The CDR3 runs 15 residues. Germline V gene lookup returns CDR1 MDHEN and CDR2 SYDVKM. The CDR3 reads CASSPPGTGNYGYTF. The CDR3 DNA sequence: TGTGCCAGCAGTCCGCCTGGGACGGGAAACTATGGCTACACCTTC.

The chain links TRBV4-3 to TRBJ1-1; TRBD1 matches at 9 bases. Germline V CDR1 and CDR2: LGHNA, YSLEER. The J segment lost 4 bases and the V segment lost 2 bases, leaving 2 bases of the junction unmatched. The CDR3 consists of 14 residues. The chain's CDR3 is CASSQSTGGTEAFF. The CDR3 region has the DNA TGCGCCAGCAGCCAATCGACAGGGGGCACTGAAGCTTTCTTT.

The chain links TRBV5-1 to TRBJ1-2; weak D call: TRBD1 (5 bases). CDR1 and CDR2 (germline): SGHRS, YFSETQ. Trimming left V 2 bases short and J 6 bases short, with 17 bases between. The CDR3 totals 15 residues. The CDR3 nucleotides read TGCGCCAGCAGCTTCGGGGGGGATGATCTAAATGGCTACACCTTC. Protein: CASSFGGDDLNGYTF.

This chain links TRBV5-1 with TRBJ2-7, with 10 positions matching TRBD1. Unmatched junction bases numbered 14, after V lost 4 bases and J lost 1 base. CDR1 is SGHRS and CDR2 is YFSETQ in the germline V gene. The CDR3 is 18 residues long. The CDR3 coding sequence is TGCGCCAGCAGCCCCGGACAGGGGGGCAACAAGGGGTCCTACGAGCAGTACTTC. It yields the protein CASSPGQGGNKGSYEQYF. The variable domain in full, with the rest retrieved from reference TRBV5-1 and TRBJ2-7, is KAGVTQTPRYLIKTRGQQVTLSCSPISGHRSVSWYQQTPGQGLQFLFEYFSETQRNKGNFPGRFSGRQFSNSRSEMNVSTLELGDSALYLCASSPGQGGNKGSYEQYFGPGTRLTVT.

This sequence joins TRBV28 and TRBJ2-7; no clear D. Looked up from germline, CDR1 is MDHEN and CDR2 is SYDVKM. V was cut by 4 bases and J by 0 bases, with 7 bases left in between. This CDR3 region has 13 residues. The CDR3 loop is CASSSPGSYEQYF. For the CDR3, the DNA is TGTGCCAGCAGTTCCCCCGGCTCCTACGAGCAGTACTTC.

This chain joins TRBV29-1 and TRBJ1-1; perhaps TRBD1 as D (6 bases). V lost 4 bases and J 4 bases, leaving 16 bases between the germline ends. The CDR3 contains 14 residues. Germline CDR1 SQVTM, CDR2 ANQGSEA. CDR3 residues: CSVALYRVGTEAFF. DNA of the CDR3: TGCAGCGTTGCACTGTACAGGGTGGGCACTGAAGCTTTCTTT.

The chain couples TRBV6-6 to TRBJ1-1; no firm D call. The CDR3 consists of 12 residues. The V end was cut by 5 bases, the J end by 8 bases, with 12 bases between. In germline, CDR1 is MNHNY, CDR2 SVGAGI (reference sequence). As DNA, the CDR3 is TGTGCCAGCAGTCCGGGCCGCGCCGAAGCTTTCTTT. Translating gives CASSPGRAEAFF.